This TCR beta chain was observed in a study of T cells in Graves' hyperthyroidism and ophthalmopathy. Study results and caveats: A 13 V-J model separated ophthalmopathy from stable hyperthyroidism.

CDR3 length: 16 residues. The ends lost 5 bases at V and 3 bases at J; junction bases unmatched: 10. The germline gives CDR1 SGHVS, CDR2 FNYEAQ. Ophthalmopathy cases scored 3 or more on the Clinical Activity Score and 4 or more on NOSPECS grade, with duration below 3 months. Ten or more counts support this clonotype. As yet, its antigen is unknown. Amplified TCR beta CDR3 regions came from RNA transcripts. With the HTBI primer set, the TCR CDR3 went through a first round of RT-PCR. TCRdb re-called the multiplex PCR reads through MiXCR, storing one row per CDR3 protein. The table has about 410,000 distinct CDR3 sequences, roughly 15% seen once.

Sequences were obtained from blood. The sequence came from a man in his late teens or twenties with Graves' ophthalmopathy. The rearrangement uses TRBV7-6 and TRBJ2-5; 9 bases are shared with TRBD2. DNA for the CDR3: TGTGCCAGCAGCCAGCGGAATCGACTAGCGGAAGAGACCCAGTACTTC. Its translation: CASSQRNRLAEETQYF.